The clone carrying this T cell receptor (beta chain) was counted a single time. This specimen belongs to a study of tumour-infiltrating T cells in Burkitt lymphoma. Study-wide context: Overall and progression-free survival were predicted by productive clonality.

The CDR3 runs 15 residues. V was pared by 5 bases and J by 4 bases, with 7 bases of the junction left unmatched. The germline V gene encodes CDR1 SGHVS and CDR2 FQNEAQ. The protocol was immunoSEQ multiplex PCR, while the TCRdb copy is restricted to in-frame clones and leaves out a portion. This table holds about 4,000 clones, about 86% found once. The rearrangement uses TRBV7-8 and TRBJ1-5, with 8 bases lining up with TRBD1. The material sequenced was tumor tissue. The clonotype was recovered from a human donor with diffuse large B-cell lymphoma. Some clones in this sample may be carry-over from other donors' samples. DNA for the CDR3: TGTGCCAGCAGCGGACAGGGACCTCTAAATCAGCCCCAGCATTTT. The encoded protein is CASSGQGPLNQPQHF. The whole variable domain, remainder taken from reference TRBV7-8 and TRBJ1-5, is GAGVSQSPRYKVAKRGQDVALRCDPISGHVSLFWYQQALGQGPEFLTYFQNEAQLDKSGLPSDRFFAERPEGSVSTLKIQRTQQEDSAVYLCASSGQGPLNQPQHFGDGTRLSIL.